Sequencing of this T cell receptor (beta chain) was carried out in a study of blood T cells in healthy people across ages. Study outcomes and limitations: Among T cells, TCR beta diversity per million cells dropped roughly linearly as age rose. Naive T cell percentage showed a strong correlation with TCR beta diversity.

With respect to this clonotype: Its antigen is still unknown.

With 6 bases removed from V and 4 bases from J, the gap between germline ends came to 14 bases. This CDR3 has 14 residues. Germline loops: CDR1 MNHNS, CDR2 SASEGT. The use of a sample-barcoded 5' primer and a J-beta primer mix characterized a second PCR of roughly 7 to 12 cycles. Every single cDNA molecule received a tag from a template-switch adaptor with 12 random nucleotides. Each single sample gave us at least 2.5 million CDR3-containing paired-end reads. One entry per CDR3 protein, called by TCRdb with MiXCR from the 5' RACE reads. The sample lists about 1,500,000 distinct CDR3 sequences, roughly 27% occurring once.

The sequenced sample consisted of blood. The origin of this receptor is a woman under 40 in good health. The V call is TRBV6-1, the J call TRBJ2-3, with D possibly matching TRBD1 (5 bases). CDR3: CASRVPGFSDTQYF. CDR3 sequence (DNA): TGTGCCAGCAGGGTGCCAGGGTTTTCAGATACGCAGTATTTT.